The next 4 T cell receptor beta chains were all read from a single sample in a study of blood T cell repertoires in COVID-19. Libraries were prepared by immunoSEQ multiplex PCR; TCRdb keeps only in-frame clonotypes and omits some of them. The sample comprises around 200,000 clones, about nine tenths of which are singletons, and 3% to 4.5% rests with the top ten. Sample: PBMCs or T cells enriched from blood (not recorded which). The receptors derive from a middle-aged woman with acute COVID-19.

This sequence joins TRBV13 and TRBJ1-3, with 8 bases matching TRBD1. After removal of 4 bases from V and 4 bases from J, the junction contained 6 bases not matched to a gene. Germline V gene sequence: CDR1 PRHDT, CDR2 FYEKMQ (reference sequence). CDR3 length equals 15 residues. This chain's CDR3 is CASSSDRGSGNTIYF. The DNA of the CDR3 is TGTGCCAGCAGCTCCGACAGGGGAAGCGGAAACACCATATATTTT.

The rearrangement links TRBV5-6 to TRBJ2-1; D call uncertain. The CDR3 has 12 amino acids. The germline V gene encodes CDR1 SGHDT and CDR2 YYEEEE. Trimming took off 5 bases at V and 7 bases at J, with 10 bases between the two ends. The CDR3 spells CASSFLRNEQFF. CDR3 nucleotide sequence: TGTGCCAGCAGTTTTCTGAGGAATGAGCAGTTCTTC.

CDR3 amino acids: CASSQGNYRGRENYGYTF. CDR3 coding DNA: TGCGCCAGCAGCCAAGGAAACTACAGGGGGAGAGAAAACTATGGCTACACCTTC. The V and J genes are TRBV4-1 and TRBJ1-2, with TRBD1 identical over 8 bases. The length of the CDR3 is 18 residues. CDR1 and CDR2 from the germline V gene are MGHRA and YSYEKL. V gave up 1 base and J gave up 2 bases; unmatched junction bases: 12.

The chain combines TRBV15 with TRBJ1-1; the D is unclear. CDR1 LNHNV and CDR2 YYDKDF come from the germline V gene (reference sequence). Deletions cut 2 bases from V and 1 base from J, with 5 bases between. The CDR3 consists of 13 residues. The CDR3 reads CATSRRRNTEAFF. The CDR3 DNA follows: TGTGCCACCAGCAGAAGGAGGAACACTGAAGCTTTCTTT.